The entry below gives a single TCR beta chain sequence along with its context. This sample was taken from a study of T cells after yellow fever vaccination. Study-wide results and caveats: A weaker but faster secondary response was observed, peaking on day 5 versus 15. Booster sampling recovered most clones from primary vaccination (around 97% CD4, around 90% CD8).

TCRdb re-called the 5' RACE reads with MiXCR, one entry per CDR3 protein. The sample has some 96,000 distinct CDR3 sequences; approximately 8.4% are singletons. The material was CD8+ T cells not binding an NS4B(214-222) dextramer, sorted from PBMCs, obtained about 2 weeks after the first yellow fever vaccination. This clonotype was obtained from a man in his late teens or twenties who received the YFV17D yellow fever vaccine.

The CDR3 coding sequence is TGTGCCAGCAGCTCACAGGGCTGGGGGCAGTTCTTC. Translated, it gives CASSSQGWGQFF. The chain uses TRBV11-2 and TRBJ2-1; perhaps TRBD1 as D (6 bases). Germline V gene data show CDR1 as SGHAT and CDR2 as FQNNGV. V lost 4 bases, J lost 12 bases, and 13 bases lay in between. The CDR3 totals 12 residues.